This is a list of T cell receptor beta chains from one sample in a study of T cells in Graves' hyperthyroidism and ophthalmopathy. One entry per CDR3 protein, called by TCRdb with MiXCR from the multiplex PCR reads. The sample comprises more than 650,000 distinct CDR3 sequences, around 15% of which are singletons, and roughly 10% rests with the top ten. Sequencing was done on a sample of blood. The receptors shown here come from a young woman with Graves' hyperthyroidism. Both conserved end residues are part of each CDR3. The D gene is left open where the match is weak. Size values are once, few and many counts, or a class for expanded clones, and some rows have none.

abundance: few
j_gene: TRBJ2-1
d_gene: TRBD2
v_gene: TRBV6-2/TRBV6-3
CDR3nt: TGTGCCAGCTCCAGGGAACTAGCGGGAGGGAATAGGTACAATGAGCAGTTCTTC
CDR3aa: CASSRELAGGNRYNEQFF

abundance: many
j_gene: TRBJ1-1
d_gene: .
v_gene: TRBV28
CDR3nt: TGTGCCAGCAGTACCCCCAGGTACAACTTTGGTGTTTCGAACACTGAAGCTTTCTTT
CDR3aa: CASSTPRYNFGVSNTEAFF

abundance: many
j_gene: TRBJ2-2
d_gene: .
v_gene: TRBV24-1
CDR3nt: TGTGCCACCAGTGATGAGAGGCAAGCCACCGGGGAGCTGTTTTTT
CDR3aa: CATSDERQATGELFF

abundance: many
j_gene: TRBJ2-1
d_gene: TRBD2
v_gene: TRBV11-2
CDR3nt: TGTGCCAGCAACTCCCTAGCGGGAGGGCACAATGAGCAGTTCTTC
CDR3aa: CASNSLAGGHNEQFF

abundance: few
j_gene: TRBJ2-3
d_gene: .
v_gene: TRBV5-6
CDR3nt: TGTGCCAGCAGCCTACTTAGCGGCAAATGGGATACGCAGTATTTT
CDR3aa: CASSLLSGKWDTQYF

abundance: .
j_gene: TRBJ2-1
d_gene: TRBD2
v_gene: TRBV4-1
CDR3nt: TGCGCCAGCAGCCAAAAGAGTCACGGGGGGGCGGGTAATGAGCAGTTCTTC
CDR3aa: CASSQKSHGGAGNEQFF

abundance: few
j_gene: TRBJ2-7
d_gene: .
v_gene: TRBV24-1
CDR3nt: TGTGCCACCAGTGATCCCGCTAGCTCCTACGAGCAGTACTTC
CDR3aa: CATSDPASSYEQYF

abundance: few
j_gene: TRBJ2-4
d_gene: TRBD2
v_gene: TRBV3-1
CDR3nt: TGTGCCAGCAGCCAAGTCTATTCTAGCGGGAGTGGCAAAAACATTCAGTACTTC
CDR3aa: CASSQVYSSGSGKNIQYF

abundance: many
j_gene: TRBJ2-3
d_gene: .
v_gene: TRBV24-1
CDR3nt: TGTGCCACCAGTGACCCAGGACGGAATACGCAGTATTTT
CDR3aa: CATSDPGRNTQYF

abundance: few
j_gene: TRBJ1-5
d_gene: .
v_gene: TRBV12-3/TRBV12-4
CDR3nt: TGTGCCAGTCAAACTTACAGGAATCAGCCCCAGCATTTT
CDR3aa: CASQTYRNQPQHF

abundance: .
j_gene: TRBJ1-3
d_gene: .
v_gene: TRBV28
CDR3nt: TGTGCCAGCAGTTTAGGGTACGGAAACACCATATATTTT
CDR3aa: CASSLGYGNTIYF

abundance: many
j_gene: TRBJ2-1
d_gene: .
v_gene: TRBV6-2/TRBV6-3
CDR3nt: TGTGCCAGCAGTTACGTAAGGACAAGGCAGTTCTTC
CDR3aa: CASSYVRTRQFF

abundance: .
j_gene: TRBJ2-5
d_gene: TRBD1
v_gene: TRBV18
CDR3nt: TGTGCCAGCTCACCTTTTGATTTGACAGGGCCGGGAGAGACCCAGTACTTC
CDR3aa: CASSPFDLTGPGETQYF

abundance: few
j_gene: TRBJ1-1
d_gene: .
v_gene: TRBV4-1
CDR3nt: TGCGCCAGCAGCCAGTTCGTGTCCCTACGGGCTTTCTTT
CDR3aa: CASSQFVSLRAFF

abundance: many
j_gene: TRBJ2-7
d_gene: TRBD2
v_gene: TRBV11-2
CDR3nt: TGTGCCAGCAGCTTAGCTCCCGGGAGGTATTACGAGCAGTACTTC
CDR3aa: CASSLAPGRYYEQYF

abundance: .
j_gene: TRBJ2-1
d_gene: .
v_gene: TRBV6-1
CDR3nt: TGTGCCAGCAGCCAACAGGGAGGGGGGCTCAATGAGCAGTTCTTC
CDR3aa: CASSQQGGGLNEQFF

abundance: many
j_gene: TRBJ2-5
d_gene: .
v_gene: TRBV9
CDR3nt: TGTGCCAGCAGCGTAGGAGACCAGGGGAGTGAGACCCAGTACTTC
CDR3aa: CASSVGDQGSETQYF

abundance: few
j_gene: TRBJ2-1
d_gene: .
v_gene: TRBV27
CDR3nt: TGTGCCAGCAGTTCCCCTACGAACCATGAGCAGTTCTTC
CDR3aa: CASSSPTNHEQFF

abundance: few
j_gene: TRBJ1-2
d_gene: .
v_gene: TRBV27
CDR3nt: TGTGCCAGCAGCCCGTCGCCCAGGGATGGCTACACCTTC
CDR3aa: CASSPSPRDGYTF

abundance: many
j_gene: TRBJ1-1
d_gene: TRBD1
v_gene: TRBV7-2
CDR3nt: TGTGCCAGCAGCTTACCAGGGGGATGGGTGAACACTGAAGCTTTCTTT
CDR3aa: CASSLPGGWVNTEAFF

abundance: .
j_gene: TRBJ2-5
d_gene: .
v_gene: TRBV30
CDR3nt: TGTGCCTGGAGTCAAAAGGGGGTCGAGACCCAGTACTTC
CDR3aa: CAWSQKGVETQYF

abundance: few
j_gene: TRBJ2-7
d_gene: .
v_gene: TRBV29-1
CDR3nt: TGCAGCGTTAGACAAGTGTACGGGTCCTACGAGCAGTACTTC
CDR3aa: CSVRQVYGSYEQYF

abundance: many
j_gene: TRBJ2-5
d_gene: TRBD1
v_gene: TRBV5-6
CDR3nt: TGTGCCAGCAGCTCACCCGAAGGGGGCGAAGAGACCCAGTACTTC
CDR3aa: CASSSPEGGEETQYF

abundance: .
j_gene: TRBJ2-6
d_gene: .
v_gene: TRBV7-3
CDR3nt: TGTGCCAGCAGCGCCCTTGGGAGTGGGGCCAACGTCCTGACTTTC
CDR3aa: CASSALGSGANVLTF

abundance: .
j_gene: TRBJ1-6
d_gene: .
v_gene: TRBV6-5
CDR3nt: TGTGCCAGCAGTTACTCGACATGGGGTGTTGGTCGGGACAATTCACCCCTCCACTTT
CDR3aa: CASSYSTWGVGRDNSPLHF

abundance: .
j_gene: TRBJ2-4
d_gene: .
v_gene: TRBV28
CDR3nt: TGTGCCAGCAGTTATTCAGAGCGGACGGGTGGAAACATTCAGTACTTC
CDR3aa: CASSYSERTGGNIQYF

abundance: many
j_gene: TRBJ2-3
d_gene: .
v_gene: TRBV11-2
CDR3nt: TGTGCCAGCAGCGCGGACTGGACAGATACGCAGTATTTT
CDR3aa: CASSADWTDTQYF

abundance: many
j_gene: TRBJ1-1
d_gene: .
v_gene: TRBV20-1
CDR3nt: TGCAGTGCTACTTCGTGGCCCGACGACACTGAAGCTTTCTTT
CDR3aa: CSATSWPDDTEAFF

abundance: many
j_gene: TRBJ2-1
d_gene: .
v_gene: TRBV13
CDR3nt: TGTGCCAGCAGCTTAGCCGACAGCCACAATGAGCAGTTCTTC
CDR3aa: CASSLADSHNEQFF

abundance: once
j_gene: TRBJ2-2
d_gene: .
v_gene: TRBV25-1
CDR3nt: TGTGCCAGCAGTGGGGTCACCGGGGAGCTGTTTTTT
CDR3aa: CASSGVTGELFF

abundance: few
j_gene: TRBJ1-5
d_gene: .
v_gene: TRBV15
CDR3nt: TGTGCCACCAGCAGCGCATTAGGGCCCCAGCATTTT
CDR3aa: CATSSALGPQHF

abundance: few
j_gene: TRBJ1-5
d_gene: TRBD1
v_gene: TRBV27
CDR3nt: TGTGCCAGCAGTTATGGACAGGCCTATGGGCCCCAGCATTTT
CDR3aa: CASSYGQAYGPQHF

abundance: many
j_gene: TRBJ1-5
d_gene: TRBD1
v_gene: TRBV6-2/TRBV6-3
CDR3nt: TGTGCCAGCAGGTCGGACAGGGTGGGACAGCCCCAGCATTTT
CDR3aa: CASRSDRVGQPQHF

abundance: many
j_gene: TRBJ2-3
d_gene: TRBD2
v_gene: TRBV11-2
CDR3nt: TGTGCCAGCAGCTCGGGCGGGAGGGCCATTTCAGATACGCAGTATTTT
CDR3aa: CASSSGGRAISDTQYF

abundance: many
j_gene: TRBJ2-3
d_gene: TRBD2
v_gene: TRBV28
CDR3nt: TGTGCCAGCAGTCTCCCGCGGCGGCGGGAGAAAGATACGCAGTATTTT
CDR3aa: CASSLPRRREKDTQYF

abundance: .
j_gene: TRBJ2-1
d_gene: TRBD1
v_gene: TRBV10-3
CDR3nt: TGTGCCACTGCCGGGACAGGGGGTCCCCGAATCTACAATGAGCAGTTCTTC
CDR3aa: CATAGTGGPRIYNEQFF

abundance: .
j_gene: TRBJ1-4
d_gene: TRBD1
v_gene: TRBV14
CDR3nt: TGTGCCAGCAGCCAGACCGCCGGGACAGCCCATGAAAAACTGTTTTTT
CDR3aa: CASSQTAGTAHEKLFF

abundance: .
j_gene: TRBJ2-2
d_gene: TRBD1
v_gene: TRBV6-4
CDR3nt: TGTGCCCGCGACAGGGGAAAAACCGGGGAGCTGTTTTTT
CDR3aa: CARDRGKTGELFF

abundance: few
j_gene: TRBJ2-1
d_gene: TRBD1
v_gene: TRBV7-9
CDR3nt: TGTGCCAGCGAGCGGACAGGGGCTTACAATGAGCAGTTCTTC
CDR3aa: CASERTGAYNEQFF

abundance: many
j_gene: TRBJ2-3
d_gene: TRBD1
v_gene: TRBV18
CDR3nt: TGTGCCAGCAGTCCCGGACAGGGCAACACAGATACGCAGTATTTT
CDR3aa: CASSPGQGNTDTQYF